This T cell receptor (beta chain) was sequenced during a study of regulatory T cells in long-lasting Graves disease. Study-level results: Segments TRBV28, TRBJ1-2 and TRBJ2-5 showed preferential usage in persistent disease.

With respect to this clonotype: The antigen is unknown.

This CDR3 region has 13 residues. Germline loops: CDR1 LNHDA, CDR2 SQIVND (reference sequence). V lost 4 bases and J lost 2, with 9 bases in between. For TCR beta, libraries came from iRepertoire HTBI primers and Arm-PCR of CDR3 regions. TCRdb reprocessed the multiplex PCR reads with MiXCR, giving one entry per CDR3 protein. Among 450,000 to 600,000 distinct CDR3 sequences listed, about 17% were seen once. The time point denotes: newly diagnosed GD, antithyroid drugs for less than 3 months. From PBMCs, RNA was extracted and then used to make the TCR library. This sample was also put to use in a study of T cells in Graves' hyperthyroidism and ophthalmopathy.

The sample in question was peripheral blood mononuclear cells (PBMCs), obtained at new diagnosis, from a patient treated with antithyroid drugs. The chain has TRBV19 and TRBJ2-7; D uncertain. This TCR was recovered from a man aged 40-55 years with Graves disease. DNA of the CDR3: TGTGCCAGTAGTACCCTGGGGACCTACGAGCAGTACTTC. Translating gives CASSTLGTYEQYF.